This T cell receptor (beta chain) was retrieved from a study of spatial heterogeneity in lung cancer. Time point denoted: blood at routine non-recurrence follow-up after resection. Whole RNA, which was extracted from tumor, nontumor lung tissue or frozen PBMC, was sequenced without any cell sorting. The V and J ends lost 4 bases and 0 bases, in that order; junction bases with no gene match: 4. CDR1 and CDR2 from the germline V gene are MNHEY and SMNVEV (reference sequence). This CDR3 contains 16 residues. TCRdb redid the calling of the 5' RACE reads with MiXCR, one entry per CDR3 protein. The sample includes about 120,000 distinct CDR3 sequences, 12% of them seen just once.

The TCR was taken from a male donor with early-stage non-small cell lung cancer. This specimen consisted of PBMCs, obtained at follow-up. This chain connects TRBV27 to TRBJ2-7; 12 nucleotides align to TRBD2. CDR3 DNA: TGTGCCAGCAGTTCCGGACTAGCGGGGTTCTCCTACGAGCAGTACTTC. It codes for CASSSGLAGFSYEQYF.